Each of the 30 T cell receptor beta chains below was sequenced from the same sample in a study of metastatic and nonmetastatic thyroid tumors. Patients were all untreated before their thyroid surgery. TCRdb called clones again from the PCR reads with MiXCR. In the table there are tens of thousands of clones, around 32% of which are singletons. The specimen sequenced was blood. The receptors come from a female donor with papillary thyroid cancer or a benign thyroid nodule (not recorded which). Some clones in this sample may be carry-over from other donors' samples.

Ten or more counts support this clone. The V call is TRBV11-1, the J call TRBJ2-7; the match to TRBD2 covers 7 bases. Germline V gene sequence: CDR1 SGHAT, CDR2 FQDESV (reference sequence). V dropped 5 bases and J dropped 3; count of bases not matched to a gene: 1. This CDR3 region has 12 residues. DNA of the CDR3: TGTGCCAGCAGCGCGGGAGACTACGAGCAGTACTTC. Translation gives CASSAGDYEQYF.

The CDR3 region has the DNA TGTGCCAGCAGCCTAGGGTTAATGAACACTGAAGCTTTCTTT. Its protein is CASSLGLMNTEAFF. The rearrangement joins TRBV7-3 to TRBJ1-1; D is unresolved. The CDR3 totals 14 residues. Trimming left V 5 bases short and J 0 bases short, with 10 bases between. The V gene's germline CDR1 is SGHTA and CDR2 FQGTGA.

The table lists this clone with many counts. The CDR3 spells CASSPGRDLAREQYF. CDR3 DNA sequence: TGTGCCAGCAGCCCTGGCCGGGACTTAGCGAGGGAGCAGTACTTC. This chain joins TRBV6-2 or TRBV6-3 and TRBJ2-7, with D possibly matching TRBD2 (6 bases). This CDR3 contains 15 residues. CDR1 and CDR2 (germline): MNHEY, SVGEGT. V lost 6 bases to trimming and J lost 7 bases, with 22 bases between them.

The chain couples TRBV6-2 or TRBV6-3 to TRBJ2-7, with D possibly matching TRBD2 (6 bases). Between the trimmed V and J ends, which lost 4 bases and 3 bases, there was a span of 13 bases. The CDR3 contains 14 residues. From germline, CDR1 is MNHEY and CDR2 SVGEGT. CDR3 nucleotide sequence: TGTGCCAGCAGTTCCTCCACGGGAGTCTACGAGCAGTACTTC. It specifies CASSSSTGVYEQYF.

With regard to this clone: A much larger clone differs by one base, so this may be a read error. The rearrangement links TRBV20-1 to TRBJ2-1, with D possibly TRBD1 on 6 matching bases. This CDR3 spans 15 amino acids. CDR1 DFQATT and CDR2 SNEGSKA come from the germline V gene (reference sequence). In DNA, the CDR3 is TGCAGTGCTAAAGGGCAGGGGACCCATTACAATGAGCATTTCTTC. Amino acids: CSAKGQGTHYNEHFF.

Written as DNA, the CDR3 is TGTGCCAGCAGCTTATTTTCTGGGGCCAACGTCCTGACTTTC. Residues: CASSLFSGANVLTF. The rearrangement uses TRBV7-8 and TRBJ2-6; the D is unclear. V shed 2 bases and J shed 1 base, with 3 bases lying between them. From germline, CDR1 is SGHVS and CDR2 FQNEAQ. This CDR3 has 14 amino acids.

As concerns this clone: Its ends do not fully match the called genes, so a read error is possible. This sequence joins TRBV30 and TRBJ1-1, with D hard to call. This CDR3 region has 15 residues. CDR1 and CDR2 (germline): GTSNPN, SVGIG (reference sequence). The CDR3 sequence is CASSVGWGMNTEAFF. The CDR3, as DNA: TGTGCCTCGAGTGTAGGTTGGGGTATGAACACTGAAGCTTTCTTT.

The rearrangement links TRBV5-4 to TRBJ2-2, with D perhaps assigned TRBD1 or TRBD2 (7 bases each). The CDR3 sequence is 18 residues long. Looked up from germline, CDR1 is SGHNT and CDR2 is YYREEE (reference sequence). V lost 3 bases and J 0 bases, leaving 18 bases between the germline ends. The CDR3 spells CASSSGRGLTPNTGELFF. The CDR3 region has the DNA TGTGCCAGCAGCTCGGGGAGGGGGCTAACTCCGAACACCGGGGAGCTGTTTTTT.

This clone was counted at least ten times. The chain is built from TRBV14 and TRBJ2-3; TRBD2 is a possible D gene (5 bases). The CDR3 totals 16 residues. Per germline, CDR1 SGHDN and CDR2 FVKESK. The V end lost 0 bases, the J end lost 5 bases, and 15 bases lay between the germline ends. This chain's CDR3 is CASSQDFMGARDTQYF. For the CDR3, the DNA is TGTGCCAGCAGCCAAGATTTTATGGGAGCTAGAGATACGCAGTATTTT.

The table lists this clone with many counts. The chain employs TRBV7-8 and TRBJ2-7, with unresolved D. Germline V CDR1 and CDR2: SGHVS, FQNEAQ. Trimming pared 5 bases from V and 5 bases from J, leaving 13 bases between. This CDR3 contains 13 residues. The CDR3 DNA reads as TGTGCCAGCAGCCCCTACTTGGGTGACGAGCAGTACTTC. Its protein is CASSPYLGDEQYF.

This clone has ten or more counts. V and J are TRBV5-1 and TRBJ2-6; D is perhaps TRBD2 (5 bases). The CDR3 has 16 residues. Germline loops: CDR1 SGHRS, CDR2 YFSETQ. Trimming removed 3 bases at V and 0 bases at J, with 10 bases between. This CDR3 reads CASSSGIDSGANVLTF. The CDR3 DNA reads TGCGCCAGCAGCTCGGGGATCGACTCTGGGGCCAACGTCCTGACTTTC.

This clone was found many times. This rearrangement joins TRBV9 to TRBJ2-3, with D hard to call. Trimming left V 2 bases short and J 2 bases short, with 12 bases between. This CDR3 comprises 15 residues. In germline, CDR1 is SGDLS, CDR2 YYNGEE. The CDR3 sequence: CASSVLSSFTDTQYF. The CDR3 nucleotides are TGTGCCAGCAGCGTTTTAAGTTCCTTCACAGATACGCAGTATTTT.

A remark on this clone: One end of the junction does not line up with germline, which may come from a read error. The genes are TRBV7-9 and TRBJ1-1; D is unclear. Germline V gene data show CDR1 as SEHNR and CDR2 as FQNEAQ (reference sequence). The CDR3 runs 12 residues. CDR3 in DNA: TGTGACAGCGACCGGGTTGGATTCGAAGCTTTCTTT. This codes for CDSDRVGFEAFF.

This clone has a count of ten or more. V usage is TRBV12-3 or TRBV12-4 and J usage is TRBJ1-1, with D perhaps matching TRBD1 (5 bases). Trimming cost V 4 bases and J 1 base, with 10 bases left between them. The CDR3 covers 14 residues. The CDR3 DNA reads TGTGCCAGCAGTTCGGGGCAGCCGAACACTGAAGCTTTCTTT. Translated: CASSSGQPNTEAFF.

As for this clone: Other nucleotide sequences in the sample specify the same CDR3. V and J are TRBV20-1 and TRBJ2-7; D is unresolved. Germline V gives CDR1 DFQATT, CDR2 SNEGSKA (reference sequence). Between the trimmed V and J ends, which lost 4 bases and 4 bases, there was a span of 14 bases. The CDR3 is made up of 13 amino acids. The CDR3 protein is CSANGLSDYEQYF. The CDR3 nucleotides are TGCAGTGCTAACGGTCTCTCTGATTACGAGCAGTACTTC.

This clone was picked up many times. This chain uses TRBV12-3 or TRBV12-4 with TRBJ2-1, with D unresolved. There are 13 residues in the CDR3. Trimming left V 2 bases short and J 5 bases short, with 7 bases between. CDR3 in DNA: TGTGCCAGCAGTTTACGAGGTAACAATGAGCAGTTCTTC. Encoded protein: CASSLRGNNEQFF.

As concerns this clone: Sequence at one end of the junction differs from germline and may be a read error. The chain combines TRBV19 with TRBJ2-7; D unresolved. CDR3 length equals 14 residues. Per the germline V gene, CDR1 is LNHDA and CDR2 is SQIVND (reference sequence). CDR3 sequence (DNA): TGTGCCAGTAGTAGGTTTGATGTGTTATTAATACTTCATTTC. It encodes CASSRFDVLLILHF.

This clone was recorded a few times. Here the CDR3 reads CASALAGGTDTQYF. The CDR3 nucleotides read TGTGCCAGCGCACTAGCGGGAGGCACAGATACGCAGTATTTT. V gene TRBV6-1 combines with J gene TRBJ2-3, with TRBD2 matching 11 bases. Per germline, CDR1 MNHNS and CDR2 SASEGT. Germline trimming cut 8 bases from V and 1 base from J; bases unmatched to any gene: 2. The CDR3 length is 14 residues.

V and J are TRBV3-1 and TRBJ2-3, with D hard to call. Germline V gene sequence: CDR1 LGHDT, CDR2 YNNKEL (reference sequence). This CDR3 is built from 11 residues. Trimming stripped 7 bases from V and 5 bases from J, with 7 bases between. The chain's CDR3 is CASNLGDTQYF. CDR3 nucleotide sequence: TGTGCCAGCAACCTCGGAGATACGCAGTATTTT.

This chain uses TRBV6-1 with TRBJ2-7, with a weak D call TRBD2 (6 bases). CDR1 is MNHNS, CDR2 SASEGT, per germline. The CDR3 covers 10 residues. Trimming pared 8 bases from V and 4 bases from J, leaving 6 bases between. CDR3: CASRGYEQYF. The DNA of the CDR3 is TGTGCCAGCCGGGGGTACGAGCAGTACTTC.

The sample holds many counts of this clone. This chain connects TRBV20-1 to TRBJ2-2, with TRBD2 identical over 13 bases. From germline, CDR1 is DFQATT and CDR2 SNEGSKA (reference sequence). J lost 5 bases, V lost 0 bases, and 6 bases had no gene match. The CDR3 contains 17 residues. The CDR3 spells CSARDIWGLAGTGELFF. The CDR3, as DNA: TGCAGTGCTAGAGATATCTGGGGACTAGCGGGAACCGGGGAGCTGTTTTTT.

This clone was seen a few times. The germline gene is not matched at one end of the junction; a read error may be the cause. In the same sample, other DNA sequences code for this CDR3. This chain links TRBV24-1 with TRBJ2-1; TRBD1 is a possible D gene (6 bases). This CDR3 is 16 amino acids long. Germline CDR1 KGHDR, CDR2 SFDVKD. Here the CDR3 DNA reads TGTGCCACCAGTGATTCACAGGGCAGCTGGTACAGTGAGCAGTTCTTC. Translation gives CATSDSQGSWYSEQFF.

V and J are TRBV28 and TRBJ1-5; D not resolved. CDR1 and CDR2 from the germline V gene are MDHEN and SYDVKM. The CDR3 consists of 13 residues. The germline V and J ends were trimmed by 5 bases and 3 bases, with 8 bases remaining between them. The DNA of the CDR3 is TGTGCCAGCAGTACCGACCACAATCAGCCCCAGCATTTT. Its protein is CASSTDHNQPQHF.

The chain links TRBV5-1 to TRBJ2-1, with 11 bases fitting TRBD2. The germline CDR1 and CDR2 sequences are SGHRS and YFSETQ. The CDR3 has 19 amino acids. V was pared by 4 bases and J by 7 bases, with 19 bases of the junction left unmatched. CDR3 residues: CASSAPRPGLADLLNEQFF. CDR3 nucleotide sequence: TGCGCCAGCAGCGCCCCGCGGCCGGGACTAGCGGACTTGTTAAATGAGCAGTTCTTC.

This clone was observed a handful of times. This rearrangement joins TRBV6-9 to TRBJ1-1; D possibly corresponds to TRBD1 (5 bases). The V and J ends lost 2 bases and 2 bases respectively, with 9 bases between them. Germline V CDR1 and CDR2: MNHGY, SVAAGI. The CDR3 runs 14 residues. The CDR3: CASSYGGANTEAFF. DNA of the CDR3: TGTGCCAGCAGTTATGGAGGGGCAAACACTGAAGCTTTCTTT.

This clone was counted at least ten times. The chain links TRBV6-6 to TRBJ2-7; either TRBD1 or TRBD2 may fit D (5 bases each). The CDR3 has 14 amino acids. V gave up 1 base and J gave up 4 bases, with 11 bases separating them. CDR1 and CDR2 (germline): MNHNY, SVGAGI (reference sequence). CDR3 coding DNA: TGTGCCAGCAGTTACTTACAGGCGGGTTACGAGCAGTACTTC. It codes for CASSYLQAGYEQYF.

This clone appeared many times. A much larger clone lies a single base off, so this may be a read error. This chain links TRBV7-2 with TRBJ2-7; 11 bases are a match to TRBD2. The CDR3 runs 15 residues. Trimming removed 1 base from V and 5 bases from J; junction bases left unmatched: 4. Per germline, CDR1 SGHTA and CDR2 FQGNSA. DNA of the CDR3: TGTGCCAGCAGCTTAGGGCTAGCGGGAGGAAACGAGCAGTACGTC. This gives the protein CASSLGLAGGNEQYV.

The rearrangement joins TRBV19 to TRBJ2-5; D gene unclear. The germline V gene encodes CDR1 LNHDA and CDR2 SQIVND (reference sequence). Trimming took 6 bases from V and 2 from J, leaving 13 bases between them. The CDR3 contains 14 residues. The CDR3 region is CASRLQATQETQYF. DNA of the CDR3: TGTGCCAGTAGACTTCAGGCCACGCAAGAGACCCAGTACTTC.

This clone was found many times. The chain links TRBV12-3 or TRBV12-4 to TRBJ2-7; TRBD1 is a possible D gene (5 bases). CDR3 length: 14 residues. V lost 3 bases to trimming and J lost 2 bases, with 11 bases between them. Here the CDR3 reads CASSLGRVTYEQYF. In DNA form, the CDR3 reads TGTGCCAGCAGTTTGGGCAGGGTCACCTACGAGCAGTACTTC.

This sequence joins TRBV5-6 and TRBJ2-5; TRBD1 matches 11 bases. The germline gives CDR1 SGHDT, CDR2 YYEEEE. Germline trimming cut 4 bases from V and 3 bases from J; bases unmatched to any gene: 5. This CDR3 spans 15 amino acids. The CDR3 spells CASSQPGQGEETQYF. CDR3 sequence (DNA): TGTGCCAGCAGCCAACCGGGACAGGGGGAAGAGACCCAGTACTTC.